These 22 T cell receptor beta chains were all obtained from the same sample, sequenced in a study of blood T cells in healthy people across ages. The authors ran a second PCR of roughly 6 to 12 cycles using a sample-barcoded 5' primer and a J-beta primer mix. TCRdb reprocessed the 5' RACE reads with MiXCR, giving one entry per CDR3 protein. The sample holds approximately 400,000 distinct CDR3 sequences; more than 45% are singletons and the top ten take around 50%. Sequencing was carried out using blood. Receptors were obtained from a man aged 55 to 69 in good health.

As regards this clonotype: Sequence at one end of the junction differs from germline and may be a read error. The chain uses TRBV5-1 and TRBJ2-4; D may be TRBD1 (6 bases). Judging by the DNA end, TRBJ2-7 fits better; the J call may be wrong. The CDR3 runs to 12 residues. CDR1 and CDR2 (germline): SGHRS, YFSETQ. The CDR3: CACSPQGYEQYF. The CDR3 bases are TGCGCCTGCAGCCCGCAGGGGTACGAGCAGTACTTC.

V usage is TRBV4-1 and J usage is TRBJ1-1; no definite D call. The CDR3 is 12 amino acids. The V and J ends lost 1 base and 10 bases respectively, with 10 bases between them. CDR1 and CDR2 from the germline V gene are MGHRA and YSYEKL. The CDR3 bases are TGCGCCAGCAGCCAAGGACGGGTGGGAGCTTTCTTT. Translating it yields CASSQGRVGAFF.

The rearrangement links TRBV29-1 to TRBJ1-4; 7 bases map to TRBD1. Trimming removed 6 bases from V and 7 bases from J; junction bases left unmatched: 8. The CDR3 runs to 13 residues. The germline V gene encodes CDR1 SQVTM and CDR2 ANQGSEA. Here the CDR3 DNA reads TGCAGCGTCCGACAGGGCGGTTCTGAAAAACTGTTTTTT. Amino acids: CSVRQGGSEKLFF.

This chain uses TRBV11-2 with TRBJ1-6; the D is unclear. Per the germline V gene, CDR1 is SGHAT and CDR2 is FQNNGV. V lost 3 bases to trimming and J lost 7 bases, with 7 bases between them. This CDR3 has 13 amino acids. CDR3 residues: CASSLNGNSPLHF. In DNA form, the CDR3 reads TGTGCCAGCAGCTTGAACGGGAATTCACCCCTCCACTTT.

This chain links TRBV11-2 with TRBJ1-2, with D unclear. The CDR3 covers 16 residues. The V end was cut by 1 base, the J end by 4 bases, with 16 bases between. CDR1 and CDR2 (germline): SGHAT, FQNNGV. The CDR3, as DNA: TGTGCCAGCAGCTTAGGGGCAGACCGCTATATCTATGGCTACACCTTC. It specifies CASSLGADRYIYGYTF. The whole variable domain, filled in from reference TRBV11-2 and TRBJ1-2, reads EAGVAQSPRYKIIEKRQSVAFWCNPISGHATLYWYQQILGQGPKLLIQFQNNGVVDDSQLPKDRFSAERLKGVDSTLKIQPAKLEDSAVYLCASSLGADRYIYGYTFGSGTRLTVV.

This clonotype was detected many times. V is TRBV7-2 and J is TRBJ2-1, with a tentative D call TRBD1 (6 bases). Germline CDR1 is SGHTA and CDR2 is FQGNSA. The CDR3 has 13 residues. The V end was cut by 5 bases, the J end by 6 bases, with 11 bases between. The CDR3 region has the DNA TGTGCCAGCAGCCAAGTGACAGGCAATGAGCAGTTCTTC. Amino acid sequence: CASSQVTGNEQFF.

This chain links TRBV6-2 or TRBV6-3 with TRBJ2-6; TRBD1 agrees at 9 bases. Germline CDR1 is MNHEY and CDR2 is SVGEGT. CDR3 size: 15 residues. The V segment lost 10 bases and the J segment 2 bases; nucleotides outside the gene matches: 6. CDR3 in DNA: TGTGCCACCATAAGGACAGGGGCTGGGGCCAACGTCCTGACTTTC. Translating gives CATIRTGAGANVLTF.

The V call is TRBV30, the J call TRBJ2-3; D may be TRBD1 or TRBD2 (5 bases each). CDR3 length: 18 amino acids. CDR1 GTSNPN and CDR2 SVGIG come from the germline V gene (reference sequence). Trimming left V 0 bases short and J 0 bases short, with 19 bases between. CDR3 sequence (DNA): TGTGCCTGGAGTGTATCGCAGGGTTGGGGGTCTAGCACAGATACGCAGTATTTT. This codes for CAWSVSQGWGSSTDTQYF.

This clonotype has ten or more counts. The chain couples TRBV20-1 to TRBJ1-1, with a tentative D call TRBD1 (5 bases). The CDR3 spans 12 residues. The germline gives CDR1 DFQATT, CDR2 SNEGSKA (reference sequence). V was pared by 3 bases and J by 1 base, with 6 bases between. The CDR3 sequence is CSARGGNTEAFF. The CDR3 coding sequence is TGCAGTGCTAGGGGGGGGAACACTGAAGCTTTCTTT.

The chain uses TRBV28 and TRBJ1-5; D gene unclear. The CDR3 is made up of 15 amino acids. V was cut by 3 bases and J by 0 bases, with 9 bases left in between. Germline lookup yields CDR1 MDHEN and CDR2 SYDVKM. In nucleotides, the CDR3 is TGTGCCAGCAGTTTGACCCGTTATAGCAATCAGCCCCAGCATTTT. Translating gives CASSLTRYSNQPQHF.

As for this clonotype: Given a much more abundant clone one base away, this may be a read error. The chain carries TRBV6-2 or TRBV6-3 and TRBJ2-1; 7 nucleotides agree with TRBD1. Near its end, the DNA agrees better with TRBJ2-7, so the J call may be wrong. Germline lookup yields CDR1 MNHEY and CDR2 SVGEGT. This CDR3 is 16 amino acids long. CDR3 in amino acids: CASNRNYRGTYNEQYF. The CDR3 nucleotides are TGTGCCAGCAACCGAAATTACAGGGGAACCTACAATGAGCAGTACTTC.

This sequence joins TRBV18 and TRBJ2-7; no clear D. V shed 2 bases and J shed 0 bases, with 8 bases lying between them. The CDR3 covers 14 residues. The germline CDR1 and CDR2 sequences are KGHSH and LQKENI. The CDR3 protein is CASSPYHDSYEQYF. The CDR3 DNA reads TGTGCCAGCTCACCATACCACGACTCCTACGAGCAGTACTTC.

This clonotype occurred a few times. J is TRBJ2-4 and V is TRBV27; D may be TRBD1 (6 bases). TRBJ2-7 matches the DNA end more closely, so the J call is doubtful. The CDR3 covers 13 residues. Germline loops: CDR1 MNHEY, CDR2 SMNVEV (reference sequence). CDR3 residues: CASSLSYRVEQYF. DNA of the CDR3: TGTGCCAGCAGTTTATCTTACAGGGTCGAGCAGTACTTC.

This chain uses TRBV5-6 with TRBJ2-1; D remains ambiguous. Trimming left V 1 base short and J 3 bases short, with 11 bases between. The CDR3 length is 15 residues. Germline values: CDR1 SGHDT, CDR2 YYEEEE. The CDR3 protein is CASSLQLNRYNEQFF. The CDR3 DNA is TGTGCCAGCAGCTTGCAGCTCAACCGCTACAATGAGCAGTTCTTC.

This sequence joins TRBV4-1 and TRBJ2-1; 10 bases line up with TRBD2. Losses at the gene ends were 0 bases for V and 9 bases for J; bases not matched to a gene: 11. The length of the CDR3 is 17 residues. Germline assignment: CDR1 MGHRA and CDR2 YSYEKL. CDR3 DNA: TGCGCCAGCAGCCAAGAATGGGCAGCGGGGGGGCGGAGTGAGCAGTTCTTC. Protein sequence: CASSQEWAAGGRSEQFF.

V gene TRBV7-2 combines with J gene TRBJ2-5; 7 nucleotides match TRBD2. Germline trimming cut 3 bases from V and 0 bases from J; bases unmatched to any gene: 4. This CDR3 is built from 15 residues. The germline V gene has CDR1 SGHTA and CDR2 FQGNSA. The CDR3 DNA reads TGTGCCAGCAGCTTTGCGACTAGCCACCAAGAGACCCAGTACTTC. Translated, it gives CASSFATSHQETQYF.

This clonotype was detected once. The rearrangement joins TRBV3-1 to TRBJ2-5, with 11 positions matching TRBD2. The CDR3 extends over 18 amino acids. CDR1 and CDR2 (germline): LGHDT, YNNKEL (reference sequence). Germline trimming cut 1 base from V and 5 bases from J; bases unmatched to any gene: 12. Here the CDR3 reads CASSQVLAGGPAGETQYF. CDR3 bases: TGTGCCAGCAGCCAAGTTCTAGCGGGGGGACCCGCCGGGGAGACCCAGTACTTC.

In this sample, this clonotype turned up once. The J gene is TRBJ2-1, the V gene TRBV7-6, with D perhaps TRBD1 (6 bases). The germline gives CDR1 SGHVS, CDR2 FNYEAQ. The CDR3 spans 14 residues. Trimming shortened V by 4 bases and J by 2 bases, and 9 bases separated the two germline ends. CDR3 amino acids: CASSSDSTYNEQFF. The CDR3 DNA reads TGTGCCAGCAGCTCGGACAGCACCTACAATGAGCAGTTCTTC.

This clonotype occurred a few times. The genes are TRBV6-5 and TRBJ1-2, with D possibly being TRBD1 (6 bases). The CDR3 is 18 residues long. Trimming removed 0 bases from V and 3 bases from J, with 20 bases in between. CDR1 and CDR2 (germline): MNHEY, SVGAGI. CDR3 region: CASSYSASRGPGDYGYTF. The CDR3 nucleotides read TGTGCCAGCAGTTACTCGGCGTCCAGGGGCCCCGGGGACTATGGCTACACCTTC.

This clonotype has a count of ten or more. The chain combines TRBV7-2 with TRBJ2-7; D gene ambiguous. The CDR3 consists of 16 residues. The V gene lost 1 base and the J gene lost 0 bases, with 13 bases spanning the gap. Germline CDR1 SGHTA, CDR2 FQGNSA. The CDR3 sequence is CASSLELWGNSYEQYF. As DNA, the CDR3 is TGTGCCAGCAGCTTAGAGCTCTGGGGTAACTCCTACGAGCAGTACTTC.

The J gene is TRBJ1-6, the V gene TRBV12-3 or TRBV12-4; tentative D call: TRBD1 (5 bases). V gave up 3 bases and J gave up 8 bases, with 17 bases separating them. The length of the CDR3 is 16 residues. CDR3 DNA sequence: TGTGCCAGCAGTTTGGGGGGGTCTCAGGGACATTCACCCCTCCACTTT. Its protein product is CASSLGGSQGHSPLHF.

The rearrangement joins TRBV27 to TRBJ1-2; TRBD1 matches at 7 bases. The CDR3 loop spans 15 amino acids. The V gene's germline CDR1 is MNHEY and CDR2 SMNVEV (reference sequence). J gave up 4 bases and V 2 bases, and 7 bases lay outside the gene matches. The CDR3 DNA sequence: TGTGCCAGCAGTTTAGTTCGGGACAGACCCTATGGCTACACCTTC. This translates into CASSLVRDRPYGYTF.